A single sample gave rise to the 26 T cell receptor beta chains below, sequenced in a study of blood T cell repertoires in COVID-19. Using immunoSEQ multiplex PCR, the repertoire was profiled, and TCRdb retains in-frame clones only, with some absent. The table has approximately 220,000 clones, approximately 84% seen once. The sample was peripheral blood. All receptors come from a woman in her sixties or seventies with acute or convalescent COVID-19.

This chain connects TRBV19 to TRBJ1-2; D ambiguous. The CDR3 length is 12 residues. V gave up 4 bases and J gave up 2 bases, with 5 bases separating them. Per the germline V gene, CDR1 is LNHDA and CDR2 is SQIVND (reference sequence). In nucleotides, the CDR3 is TGTGCCAGTAGTACCACAAACTATGGCTACACCTTC. This sequence encodes CASSTTNYGYTF.

The gene calls are TRBV2 and TRBJ1-1; tentative D call: TRBD1 (6 bases). This CDR3 is 15 amino acids long. Germline values: CDR1 SNHLY, CDR2 FYNNEI. The V end lost 5 bases, the J end lost 0 bases, and 13 bases lay between the germline ends. In DNA form, the CDR3 reads TGTGCCAGCAGTCTATATGGGGGCTTGAACACTGAAGCTTTCTTT. Its translation: CASSLYGGLNTEAFF. Full variable domain (outside the CDR3, taken from reference TRBV2 and TRBJ1-1): EPEVTQTPSHQVTQMGQEVILRCVPISNHLYFYWYRQILGQKVEFLVSFYNNEISEKSEIFDDQFSVERPDGSNFTLKIRSTKLEDSAMYFCASSLYGGLNTEAFFGQGTRLTVV.

This sequence joins TRBV12-3 or TRBV12-4 and TRBJ1-1; D unresolved. This CDR3 is 13 amino acids long. Trimming took off 3 bases at V and 6 bases at J, with 11 bases between the two ends. CDR3 nucleotides: TGTGCCAGCAGTTTGGGTGATCGGGCTGAAGCTTTCTTT. This translates into CASSLGDRAEAFF.

This clone was seen once. The chain is built from TRBV5-6 and TRBJ2-2; tentative D call: TRBD1 (5 bases). V lost 1 base to trimming and J lost 8 bases, with 9 bases between them. Germline CDR1 SGHDT, CDR2 YYEEEE. The CDR3 consists of 13 residues. The CDR3 nucleotides are TGTGCCAGCAGCTTGTATTGGACAGGGGAGCTGTTTTTT. This sequence encodes CASSLYWTGELFF.

This clone has only a few counts. The V gene is TRBV2, the J gene TRBJ2-2; D not resolved. The V and J ends lost 8 bases and 6 bases respectively, with 10 bases between them. CDR1 and CDR2 from the germline V gene are SNHLY and FYNNEI. The CDR3 totals 12 residues. CDR3 sequence (DNA): TGTGCCAGCCTCAGGTTCCCCGGGGAGCTGTTTTTT. This encodes CASLRFPGELFF.

This chain links TRBV7-2 with TRBJ2-7; TRBD2 agrees at 8 bases. The germline V gene has CDR1 SGHTA and CDR2 FQGNSA. Unmatched junction bases numbered 10, after V lost 3 bases and J lost 0 bases. There are 17 residues in the CDR3. The CDR3 sequence is CASSLASGGHASYEQYF. In nucleotides, the CDR3 is TGTGCCAGCAGCTTGGCCAGCGGGGGCCACGCCTCCTACGAGCAGTACTTC.

V is TRBV4-2 and J is TRBJ1-2; the D gene is possibly TRBD1 (5 bases). Germline loops: CDR1 LGHNA, CDR2 YNFKEQ. Trimming took off 0 bases at V and 8 bases at J, with 28 bases between the two ends. The CDR3 covers 19 residues. CDR3 DNA sequence: TGTGCCAGCAGCCAAGACCTAATGACCCCGGGACTCCGCGCTGGGGGCTACACCTTC. Residues: CASSQDLMTPGLRAGGYTF.

The gene calls are TRBV4-2 and TRBJ2-1; tentative D call: TRBD2 (5 bases). Germline CDR1 LGHNA, CDR2 YNFKEQ. CDR3 length: 15 amino acids. Trimming removed 2 bases at V and 3 bases at J, with 11 bases between. The CDR3 sequence: CASSQSAVGYNEQFF. The CDR3 DNA reads as TGTGCCAGCAGCCAATCAGCGGTCGGCTACAATGAGCAGTTCTTC.

The chain uses TRBV6-5 and TRBJ2-7, with 11 bases that match TRBD2. This CDR3 is built from 14 residues. Per the germline V gene, CDR1 is MNHEY and CDR2 is SVGAGI. J lost 8 bases, V lost 3 bases, and 6 bases had no gene match. The CDR3 DNA is TGTGCCAGCAGTTATAGTAGCGGGGGGGCCAAGCAGTACTTC. Translated: CASSYSSGGAKQYF.

This clone was counted once. This rearrangement joins TRBV29-1 to TRBJ1-4, with TRBD1 identical over 11 bases. This CDR3 comprises 13 residues. Germline assignment: CDR1 SQVTM and CDR2 ANQGSEA. V lost 3 bases to trimming and J lost 8 bases; unmatched junction nucleotides: 2. In DNA form, the CDR3 reads TGCAGCGTTGAGGGACAGGGGGAAGAAAAACTGTTTTTT. Amino acids: CSVEGQGEEKLFF. Variable domain in full (rest from reference TRBV29-1 and TRBJ1-4): SAVISQKPSRDICQRGTSLTIQCQVDSQVTMMFWYRQQPGQSLTLIATANQGSEATYESGFVIDKFPISRPNLTFSTLTVSNMSPEDSSIYLCSVEGQGEEKLFFGSGTQLSVL.

This sequence joins TRBV7-3 and TRBJ2-5; TRBD1 matches at 11 bases. The germline V gene encodes CDR1 SGHTA and CDR2 FQGTGA. The CDR3 is 13 amino acids. Trimming cost V 5 bases and J 9 bases; bases outside gene matches: 5. The CDR3 DNA reads TGTGCCAGCAGCGTCTCGGGACAGGGGGCCCAGTACTTC. Translating it yields CASSVSGQGAQYF.

The J gene is TRBJ1-5, the V gene TRBV7-2; D unresolved. Trimming left V 4 bases short and J 5 bases short, with 12 bases between. The CDR3 sequence is 14 residues long. Germline V lookup: CDR1 SGHTA, CDR2 FQGNSA. DNA for the CDR3: TGTGCCAGCAGCTCCCAAGACAACTATCAGCCCCAGCATTTT. Protein: CASSSQDNYQPQHF.

This clone was recorded only once. The chain employs TRBV6-5 and TRBJ1-1; 7 bases match TRBD1. With 6 bases clipped from V and 11 bases from J, the junction kept 6 bases outside the gene matches. Germline CDR1 MNHEY, CDR2 SVGAGI. The CDR3 runs to 11 residues. The CDR3 spells CASRTTGAAFF. CDR3 in DNA: TGTGCCAGCAGGACAACAGGGGCCGCTTTCTTT.

This chain uses TRBV2 with TRBJ1-2, with D tentatively TRBD1 (6 bases). V was shortened by 4 bases and J by 8 bases, with 17 bases between the two germline ends. CDR1 is SNHLY, CDR2 FYNNEI, per germline. The CDR3 contains 14 residues. The CDR3: CASSGLAGGGGYTF. In nucleotides, the CDR3 is TGTGCCAGCAGTGGGTTAGCGGGGGGCGGCGGCTACACCTTC.

This chain joins TRBV6-6 and TRBJ2-2; D possibly corresponds to TRBD1 (5 bases). Germline V lookup: CDR1 MNHNY, CDR2 SVGAGI (reference sequence). The CDR3 is made up of 14 amino acids. V lost 7 bases, J lost 6 bases, and 15 bases lay in between. CDR3 nucleotides: TGTGCCAGCACCTATCAGGGTTTTCCCGGGGAGCTGTTTTTT. This sequence encodes CASTYQGFPGELFF.

The rearrangement uses TRBV5-1 and TRBJ1-5; the D gene is possibly TRBD1 (6 bases). Germline CDR1 is SGHRS and CDR2 is YFSETQ. The ends were cut back, 4 bases at V and 5 bases at J, with 10 bases in the middle. CDR3 size: 13 residues. The CDR3 nucleotides read TGCGCCAGCAGCCCGGGACAAGATCAGCCCCAGCATTTT. This codes for CASSPGQDQPQHF.

V is TRBV9 and J is TRBJ2-3; no clear D. Germline V CDR1 and CDR2: SGDLS, YYNGEE. This CDR3 comprises 13 residues. Trimming left V 0 bases short and J 2 bases short, with 4 bases between. CDR3 loop: CASSVAPTDTQYF. The CDR3 DNA follows: TGTGCCAGCAGCGTAGCTCCCACAGATACGCAGTATTTT.

The chain has TRBV19 and TRBJ1-1; 10 nucleotides agree with TRBD1. Germline CDR1 reads LNHDA; CDR2 reads SQIVND (reference sequence). The length of the CDR3 is 16 residues. J gave up 0 bases and V 5 bases, and 6 bases lay outside the gene matches. The CDR3 loop is CASSSPGQGMNTEAFF. CDR3 bases: TGTGCCAGTAGTTCGCCGGGACAGGGGATGAACACTGAAGCTTTCTTT. The full variable domain, with the rest looked up from reference TRBV19 and TRBJ1-1, is DGGITQSPKYLFRKEGQNVTLSCEQNLNHDAMYWYRQDPGQGLRLIYYSQIVNDFQKGDIAEGYSVSREKKESFPLTVTSAQKNPTAFYLCASSSPGQGMNTEAFFGQGTRLTVV.

The chain couples TRBV24-1 to TRBJ2-3, with TRBD1 as a possible D gene (6 bases). This CDR3 spans 15 amino acids. Trimming cost V 6 bases and J 2 bases, with 14 bases left between them. Germline V gene data show CDR1 as KGHDR and CDR2 as SFDVKD. The CDR3 sequence is CATSLGTGNTDTQYF. The CDR3 coding sequence is TGTGCCACCAGTCTCGGTACAGGGAACACAGATACGCAGTATTTT.

This clone was observed a single time. The rearrangement joins TRBV6-5 to TRBJ2-7; perhaps TRBD1 as D (5 bases). The germline V gene has CDR1 MNHEY and CDR2 SVGAGI. CDR3 length: 14 residues. Deletions cut 6 bases from V and 2 bases from J, with 14 bases between. The DNA for the CDR3 is TGTGCCAGCAGCCCAGACAGAGGTGCCTACGAGCAGTACTTC. Translation gives CASSPDRGAYEQYF.

J is TRBJ1-1 and V is TRBV6-5; possibly TRBD1 for D (5 bases). The CDR3 is made up of 14 amino acids. The germline V and J ends were trimmed by 7 bases and 0 bases, with 12 bases remaining between them. Germline V gene lookup returns CDR1 MNHEY and CDR2 SVGAGI. CDR3 in amino acids: CASNRWPLNTEAFF. The CDR3 bases are TGTGCCAGCAACAGGTGGCCCCTGAACACTGAAGCTTTCTTT.

This chain joins TRBV3-1 (or the pseudogene TRBV3-2) and TRBJ1-5; 7 bases line up with TRBD1. V lost 4 bases to trimming and J lost 3 bases; unmatched junction nucleotides: 6. Germline lookup yields CDR1 LGHDT and CDR2 YNNKEL (reference sequence). The CDR3 runs 15 residues. The CDR3 loop reads CASSPRGRVNQPQHF. CDR3 in DNA: TGTGCCAGCAGCCCAAGGGGGCGGGTCAATCAGCCCCAGCATTTT.

The chain joins TRBV6-5 to TRBJ1-1; 7 bases are shared with TRBD1. The V segment lost 7 bases and the J segment 5 bases; nucleotides outside the gene matches: 10. The CDR3 covers 14 residues. Germline V gene lookup returns CDR1 MNHEY and CDR2 SVGAGI. The DNA for the CDR3 is TGTGCCAGCAATTTGCGCAGGGGGAGGACTGAAGCTTTCTTT. This gives the protein CASNLRRGRTEAFF.

The gene calls are TRBV5-5 and TRBJ2-7; a possible D gene is TRBD1 (7 bases). Trimming removed 2 bases from V and 4 bases from J, with 10 bases in between. The CDR3 sequence is 13 residues long. Germline values: CDR1 SGHKS, CDR2 YYEKEE (reference sequence). CDR3 in amino acids: CASSFQGGYEQYF. As DNA, the CDR3 is TGTGCCAGCAGCTTTCAGGGGGGATACGAGCAGTACTTC.

This chain uses TRBV6-5 with TRBJ2-7; TRBD1 matches 9 bases. The CDR3 is made up of 15 amino acids. The V and J ends lost 3 bases and 1 base, in that order; junction bases with no gene match: 4. Looked up from germline, CDR1 is MNHEY and CDR2 is SVGAGI. CDR3 region: CASSYAGTGSYEQYF. The CDR3 DNA reads TGTGCCAGCAGTTATGCTGGGACAGGGTCCTACGAGCAGTACTTC.

The chain links TRBV27 to TRBJ1-5; a possible D gene is TRBD1 (6 bases). The ends were cut back, 5 bases at V and 2 bases at J, with 13 bases in the middle. Germline lookup yields CDR1 MNHEY and CDR2 SMNVEV (reference sequence). The CDR3 runs 15 residues. CDR3 protein: CASSEQGWGNQPQHF. CDR3 sequence (DNA): TGTGCCAGCAGTGAACAGGGATGGGGCAATCAGCCCCAGCATTTT.